The rows below give T cell receptor beta chains drawn from one sample of a study of CD8 T cells in Susac syndrome. TCRdb used MiXCR to reprocess the immunoSEQ multiplex PCR reads, holding one entry per CDR3 protein. This table holds over 150,000 distinct CDR3 sequences, roughly 94% found once. Sequencing was carried out using CD4+ T cells from PBMCs. These receptors originate from a human donor with Susac syndrome. CDR3s leave out the opening cysteine and the closing phenylalanine or tryptophan.

TRBJ2-1,TRBV12-3/TRBV12-4,ASTKAGGNNEQF
TRBJ2-2,TRBV2,ASRRGREMTGELF
TRBJ2-1,TRBV3-1,ASSQGTVLYNEQF
TRBJ2-7,TRBV29-1,SVEDTTGARYEQY
TRBJ1-5,TRBV20-1,SARDRKGHGKPQH
TRBJ1-5,TRBV19,ASSIGSRDGQPQH
TRBJ2-2,TRBV7-7,ASSLGQANTGELF
TRBJ2-6,TRBV28,ASTLSGANVLI
TRBJ2-1,TRBV20-1,SARVDRRADNEQF
TRBJ1-4,TRBV15,ATSRQMNEKLF
TRBJ1-5,TRBV2,ASSEFQARNQPQH
TRBJ2-6,TRBV12-3/TRBV12-4,ASSLRGRSSGANVLT
TRBJ2-1,TRBV13,ASSSLGQGGSYNEQF